The 7 T cell receptor beta chains in this list originate from one sample, sequenced in a study of blood T cell repertoires in COVID-19. Data came from immunoSEQ multiplex PCR; TCRdb stores just in-frame clones and leaves some out. The sample contains 300,000 or so clones, approximately 93% of which appear only once. Sample: peripheral blood. The receptors stem from a woman aged 30 to 39 with COVID-19, enrolled during active disease.

This chain's CDR3 is CASSLAVNRAEAFF. CDR3 nucleotide sequence: TGCGCCAGCAGCTTGGCCGTTAATCGGGCTGAAGCTTTCTTT. The chain has TRBV5-1 and TRBJ1-1; no firm D call. Looked up from germline, CDR1 is SGHRS and CDR2 is YFSETQ. The ends were cut back, 0 bases at V and 6 bases at J, with 12 bases in the middle. This CDR3 has 14 amino acids.

V gene TRBV7-8 combines with J gene TRBJ1-5; a possible D gene is TRBD1 (6 bases). V lost 0 bases to trimming and J lost 0 bases, with 12 bases between them. Germline assignment: CDR1 SGHVS and CDR2 FQNEAQ. The CDR3 loop spans 17 amino acids. The CDR3 loop is CASSLATGPFSNQPQHF. The CDR3 region has the DNA TGTGCCAGCAGCTTAGCTACAGGGCCCTTTAGCAATCAGCCCCAGCATTTT.

The rearrangement links TRBV5-8 to TRBJ2-1; D is perhaps TRBD1 (5 bases). The germline gives CDR1 SGHTS, CDR2 YDEGEE. The V and J ends lost 2 bases and 7 bases respectively, with 7 bases between them. The CDR3 consists of 12 residues. The CDR3, as DNA: TGTGCCAGCAGCTTCCCAGGGAATGAGCAGTTCTTC. This codes for CASSFPGNEQFF.

This sequence joins TRBV4-2 and TRBJ2-1; no clear D gene. The CDR3 loop spans 15 amino acids. V lost 0 bases, J lost 4 bases, and 10 bases lay in between. CDR1 LGHNA and CDR2 YNFKEQ come from the germline V gene. The CDR3 DNA reads as TGTGCCAGCAGCCAAGATTCTAACGGTTACAATGAGCAGTTCTTC. Translated: CASSQDSNGYNEQFF.

This chain connects TRBV6-5 to TRBJ2-2; no definite D call. Trimming removed 9 bases from V and 1 base from J, with 9 bases in between. Germline CDR1 reads MNHEY; CDR2 reads SVGAGI. The CDR3 sequence is 13 residues long. The DNA for the CDR3 is TGTGCCAGTAATGTTTTGAACACCGGGGAGCTGTTTTTT. This codes for CASNVLNTGELFF.

The chain links TRBV19 to TRBJ1-5; TRBD1 might be the D (6 bases). This CDR3 has 17 residues. V was trimmed by 5 bases and J by 2 bases, leaving 19 bases between them. In germline, CDR1 is LNHDA, CDR2 SQIVND (reference sequence). This CDR3 is CASSVLSSGVGNQPQHF. The CDR3 nucleotides are TGTGCCAGTAGTGTCCTATCATCAGGGGTTGGCAATCAGCCCCAGCATTTT.

The J gene is TRBJ2-1, the V gene TRBV5-6, with D unresolved. Trimming took off 4 bases at V and 3 bases at J, with 2 bases between the two ends. CDR1 SGHDT and CDR2 YYEEEE come from the germline V gene. The CDR3 is 11 residues long. This CDR3 reads CASSHYNEQFF. The DNA for the CDR3 is TGTGCCAGCAGCCACTACAATGAGCAGTTCTTC. Together with reference TRBV5-6 and TRBJ2-1, the CDR3 gives the full variable domain: DAGVTQSPTHLIKTRGQQVTLRCSPKSGHDTVSWYQQALGQGPQFIFQYYEEEERQRGNFPDRFSGHQFPNYSSELNVNALLLGDSALYLCASSHYNEQFFGPGTRLTVL.